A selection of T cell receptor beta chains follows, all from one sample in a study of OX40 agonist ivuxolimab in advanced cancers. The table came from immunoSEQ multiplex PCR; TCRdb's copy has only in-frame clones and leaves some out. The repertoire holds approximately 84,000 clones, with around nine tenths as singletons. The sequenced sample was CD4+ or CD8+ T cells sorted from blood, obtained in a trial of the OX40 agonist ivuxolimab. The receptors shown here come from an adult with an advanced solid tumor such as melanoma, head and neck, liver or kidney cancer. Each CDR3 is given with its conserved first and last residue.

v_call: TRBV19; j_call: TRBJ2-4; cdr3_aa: CASSIRGWNIQYF
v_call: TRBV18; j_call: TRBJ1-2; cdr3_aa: CASSPGDTLYGYTF
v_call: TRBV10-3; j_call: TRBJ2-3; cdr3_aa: CAIRLAGGTDTQYF
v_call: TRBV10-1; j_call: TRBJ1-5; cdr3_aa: CAGHGGGQPQHF
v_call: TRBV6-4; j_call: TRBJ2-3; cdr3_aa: CASSRDGGSTDTQYF
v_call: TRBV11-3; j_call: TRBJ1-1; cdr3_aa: CASSQPYTGDTEAFF
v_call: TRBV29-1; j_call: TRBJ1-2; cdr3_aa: CSAGQGLGYGYTF
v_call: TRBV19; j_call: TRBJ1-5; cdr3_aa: CASTEQWRQQPQHF
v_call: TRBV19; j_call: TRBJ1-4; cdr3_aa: CATVRDSLFNEKLFF
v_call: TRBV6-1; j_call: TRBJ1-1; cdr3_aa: CASSEAGGEAFF
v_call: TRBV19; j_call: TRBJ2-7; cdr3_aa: CAHITGGQYEQYF
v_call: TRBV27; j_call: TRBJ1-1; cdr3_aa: CASSLGGGKAFF
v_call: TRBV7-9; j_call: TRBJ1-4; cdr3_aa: CASSFIYGNEKLFF
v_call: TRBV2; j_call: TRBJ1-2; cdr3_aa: CASSERGVTYGYTF
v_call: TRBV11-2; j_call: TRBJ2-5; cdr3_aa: CASSLGGTHQETQYF
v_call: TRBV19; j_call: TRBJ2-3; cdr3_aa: CASSPRGPTDTQYF
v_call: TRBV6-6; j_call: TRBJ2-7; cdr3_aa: CASSYSGGDYEQYF
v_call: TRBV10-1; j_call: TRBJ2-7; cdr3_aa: CASSPSGVPYEQYF
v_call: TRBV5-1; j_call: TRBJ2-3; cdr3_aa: CASSSRDRGWEDTQYF
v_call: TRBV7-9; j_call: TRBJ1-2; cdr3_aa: CASSPQGPIHGYTF
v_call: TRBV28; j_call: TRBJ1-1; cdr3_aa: CASSLRQTEAFF
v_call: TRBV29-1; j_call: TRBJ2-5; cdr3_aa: CSVLTGTRGETQYF
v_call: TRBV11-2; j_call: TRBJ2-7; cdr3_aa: CASSYRQGSLEQYF
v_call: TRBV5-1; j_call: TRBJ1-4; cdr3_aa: CASSLDRWSTNEKLFF
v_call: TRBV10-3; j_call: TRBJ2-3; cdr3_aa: CAISVRDADTQYF
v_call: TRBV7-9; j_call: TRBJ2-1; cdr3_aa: CASSLVGDYNEQFF